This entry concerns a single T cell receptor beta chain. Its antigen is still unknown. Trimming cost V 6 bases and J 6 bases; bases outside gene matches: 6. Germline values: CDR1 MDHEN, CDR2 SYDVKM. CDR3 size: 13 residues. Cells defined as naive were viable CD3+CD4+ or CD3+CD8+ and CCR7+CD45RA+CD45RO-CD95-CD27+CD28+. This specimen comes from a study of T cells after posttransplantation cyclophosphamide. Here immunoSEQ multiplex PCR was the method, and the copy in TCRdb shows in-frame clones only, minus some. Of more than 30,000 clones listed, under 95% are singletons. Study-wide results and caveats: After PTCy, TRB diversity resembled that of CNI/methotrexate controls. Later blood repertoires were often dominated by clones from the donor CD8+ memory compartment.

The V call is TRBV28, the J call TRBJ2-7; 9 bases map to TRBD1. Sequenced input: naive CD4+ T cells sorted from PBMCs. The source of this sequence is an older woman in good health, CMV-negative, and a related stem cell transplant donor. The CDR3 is CASRTGTGIEQYF. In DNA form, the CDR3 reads TGTGCCAGCAGAACCGGGACAGGGATCGAGCAGTACTTC.